The 12 T cell receptor beta chains reported below all come from one sample, sequenced in a study of cytomegalovirus exposure and HLA in healthy donors. PCR employed 60 Vbeta and 13 Jbeta primers. Assay used: immunoSEQ multiplex PCR; TCRdb lists only in-frame clones, some missing. The table lists 200,000 or so clones, around 81% of them singletons. The sample was PBMCs. The receptors stem from a woman aged 18-29 years in good health and CMV-seropositive.

The chain couples TRBV19 to TRBJ1-5; tentatively, D is TRBD1 (5 bases). V shed 2 bases and J shed 11 bases, with 19 bases lying between them. CDR1 is LNHDA and CDR2 is SQIVND in the germline V gene (reference sequence). CDR3 size: 15 residues. As DNA, the CDR3 is TGTGCCAGTAGTATAAGAGGGGAGGGGATCAGGGCCCAGCATTTT. Its protein product is CASSIRGEGIRAQHF.

This rearrangement joins TRBV9 to TRBJ2-7, with 10 bases aligning to TRBD1. J was trimmed by 3 bases and V by 0 bases; bases with no gene match: 6. In germline, CDR1 is SGDLS, CDR2 YYNGEE. CDR3 length equals 16 residues. The CDR3 coding sequence is TGTGCCAGCAGCGTAGGTGCGACAGGGGGCTTCTACGAGCAGTACTTC. Amino acid sequence: CASSVGATGGFYEQYF.

The chain links TRBV7-2 to TRBJ2-3, with TRBD1 as a possible D gene (5 bases). This CDR3 spans 15 amino acids. CDR1 and CDR2 from the germline V gene are SGHTA and FQGNSA. Trimming cost V 5 bases and J 1 base, with 13 bases left between them. Here the CDR3 reads CASSPRALGTDTQYF. In DNA form, the CDR3 reads TGTGCCAGCAGCCCCAGGGCCCTAGGCACAGATACGCAGTATTTT.

The chain joins TRBV6-6 to TRBJ1-4, with D possibly being TRBD1 (5 bases). This CDR3 contains 15 residues. Trimming removed 4 bases from V and 7 bases from J, with 16 bases in between. Germline CDR1 is MNHNY and CDR2 is SVGAGI (reference sequence). The CDR3 DNA follows: TGTGCCAGCAGTTCCCCCCCAGGGTCTCTTGAAAAACTGTTTTTT. Translating it yields CASSSPPGSLEKLFF.

CDR3 region: CASSIQVNTEAFF. In nucleotides, the CDR3 is TGTGCCAGCAGCATACAGGTGAACACTGAAGCTTTCTTT. V is TRBV21-1 and J is TRBJ1-1; the table assigns TRBD1, which was not confirmed against the DNA. TRBV21-1 is a pseudogene segment. The CDR3 is 13 amino acids.

V gene TRBV7-6 combines with J gene TRBJ2-5; D is perhaps TRBD2 (6 bases). Germline V gene sequence: CDR1 SGHVS, CDR2 FNYEAQ. The germline V and J ends were trimmed by 1 base and 11 bases, with 8 bases remaining between them. The CDR3 runs to 11 residues. Written as DNA, the CDR3 is TGTGCCAGCAGCTTAGAGGGGACTCAGTACTTC. This sequence encodes CASSLEGTQYF.

This rearrangement joins TRBV6-1 to TRBJ2-5; 8 nucleotides agree with TRBD1. V trimming: 6 bases; J trimming: 7 bases; junction bases outside the gene matches: 7. The length of the CDR3 is 13 residues. Germline CDR1 MNHNS, CDR2 SASEGT. The chain's CDR3 is CASSRDTGGTQYF. The CDR3, as DNA: TGTGCCAGCAGCCGGGACACAGGGGGGACCCAGTACTTC.

This chain connects TRBV19 to TRBJ2-2; 9 bases align to TRBD1. Germline CDR1 and CDR2: LNHDA and SQIVND (reference sequence). This CDR3 has 15 amino acids. The V gene end was trimmed by 4 bases and the J gene end by 6 bases; junction bases not matched to a gene: 6. The CDR3 DNA sequence: TGTGCCAGTAGTACTACAGGGGGCCCCTCCGGGGAGCTGTTTTTT. This codes for CASSTTGGPSGELFF.

The chain uses TRBV6-5 and TRBJ2-2; 8 bases align to TRBD1. The V and J ends lost 6 bases and 1 base, in that order; junction bases with no gene match: 4. This CDR3 spans 15 amino acids. Per the germline V gene, CDR1 is MNHEY and CDR2 is SVGAGI. CDR3 DNA sequence: TGTGCCAGCAGAATTGGGACAGGGAACACCGGGGAGCTGTTTTTT. The encoded protein is CASRIGTGNTGELFF.

V gene TRBV11-2 combines with J gene TRBJ1-4; D uncertain. The CDR3 extends over 14 amino acids. Germline V gives CDR1 SGHAT, CDR2 FQNNGV. Trimming stripped 8 bases from V and 7 bases from J, with 17 bases between. The CDR3 region has the DNA TGTGCCAGCCCTCCGGGAGGGTTCGGTGAAAAACTGTTTTTT. Residues: CASPPGGFGEKLFF. The complete variable domain, with remaining parts taken from reference TRBV11-2 and TRBJ1-4, reads EAGVAQSPRYKIIEKRQSVAFWCNPISGHATLYWYQQILGQGPKLLIQFQNNGVVDDSQLPKDRFSAERLKGVDSTLKIQPAKLEDSAVYLCASPPGGFGEKLFFGSGTQLSVL.

This clone was detected a few times. This chain joins TRBV14 and TRBJ1-1; D is undetermined. V was pared by 4 bases and J by 5 bases, with 8 bases between. CDR1 is SGHDN, CDR2 FVKESK, per germline. The CDR3 loop spans 12 amino acids. The CDR3 DNA is TGTGCCAGCAGCCCGTCCGGGACTGAAGCTTTCTTT. Residues: CASSPSGTEAFF.

The chain employs TRBV14 and TRBJ1-1, with D hard to call. V gave up 0 bases and J gave up 1 base, with 12 bases separating them. The CDR3 covers 16 residues. Germline assignment: CDR1 SGHDN and CDR2 FVKESK. CDR3 sequence reads: CASSQDLGRPNTEAFF. The DNA of the CDR3 is TGTGCCAGCAGCCAAGATCTGGGCAGACCGAACACTGAAGCTTTCTTT.